The 22 T cell receptor beta chains below come from one sample, sequenced in a study of blood T cell repertoires in COVID-19. TCRdb's table, derived via immunoSEQ multiplex PCR, lists solely in-frame clones and lacks some. The table records 150,000 to 250,000 clones, around 90% of them present only once. The sequenced sample was PBMCs or T cells enriched from blood (not recorded which). All receptors derive from a woman aged 30 to 39 who had recovered from COVID-19.

The J gene is TRBJ1-1, the V gene TRBV7-9, with TRBD1 as a possible D gene (6 bases). The CDR3 covers 14 residues. Per the germline V gene, CDR1 is SEHNR and CDR2 is FQNEAQ (reference sequence). Trimming took off 5 bases at V and 1 base at J, with 11 bases between the two ends. CDR3 sequence reads: CASSVRTANTEAFF. In DNA, the CDR3 is TGTGCCAGCAGCGTAAGGACAGCGAACACTGAAGCTTTCTTT.

The J gene is TRBJ2-5, the V gene TRBV3-1 (or the pseudogene TRBV3-2), with D perhaps TRBD1 (7 bases). Germline assignment: CDR1 LGHDT and CDR2 YNNKEL (reference sequence). V was cut by 5 bases and J by 5 bases, with 12 bases left in between. CDR3 length: 13 amino acids. CDR3 protein: CASSNQGGETQYF. The DNA of the CDR3 is TGTGCCAGCAGCAATCAGGGGGGCGAGACCCAGTACTTC.

The chain uses TRBV6-5 and TRBJ2-5, with D tentatively TRBD1 (6 bases). CDR1 and CDR2 from the germline V gene are MNHEY and SVGAGI. The CDR3 extends over 15 amino acids. The V end lost 3 bases, the J end lost 1 base, and 12 bases lay between the germline ends. CDR3 loop: CASSYSGQFQETQYF. The CDR3 bases are TGTGCCAGCAGTTATTCCGGACAGTTCCAAGAGACCCAGTACTTC.

This clone occurred a few times. CDR3 protein: CASRGTGWGYSPLHF. As DNA, the CDR3 is TGTGCCAGCAGAGGGACAGGGTGGGGGTATTCACCCCTCCACTTT. The rearrangement links TRBV27 to TRBJ1-6; TRBD1 matches 9 bases. CDR3 length: 15 amino acids. Unmatched junction bases numbered 8, after V lost 6 bases and J lost 8 bases. Germline assignment: CDR1 MNHEY and CDR2 SMNVEV (reference sequence).

The table lists this clone with many counts. The gene calls are TRBV6-2 or TRBV6-3 and TRBJ2-1, with 12 bases that match TRBD2. This CDR3 has 17 residues. Germline CDR1 is MNHEY and CDR2 is SVGEGT. Trimming took 5 bases from V and 1 from J; bases not matched to a gene: 6. The CDR3 DNA reads as TGTGCCAGCAGTCGCAGAGGGACTAGCGGGTCCTACAATGAGCAGTTCTTC. This gives the protein CASSRRGTSGSYNEQFF.

This chain connects TRBV27 to TRBJ2-5; D gene unclear. The V end was cut by 3 bases, the J end by 3 bases, with 11 bases between. Germline values: CDR1 MNHEY, CDR2 SMNVEV (reference sequence). The CDR3 loop spans 14 amino acids. The CDR3 DNA follows: TGTGCCAGCAGTTTCTTAACAGCTAAAGAGACCCAGTACTTC. This sequence encodes CASSFLTAKETQYF.

The V and J genes are TRBV18 and TRBJ2-7; D is possibly TRBD1 (5 bases). CDR3 length: 13 residues. The germline V and J ends were trimmed by 6 bases and 3 bases, with 12 bases remaining between them. Germline CDR1 and CDR2: KGHSH and LQKENI. This CDR3 reads CASSWGSLYEQYF. CDR3 nucleotide sequence: TGTGCCAGCTCTTGGGGCAGTCTCTACGAGCAGTACTTC.

This clone was observed once. Other DNA sequences in this specimen translate into the identical CDR3. This chain connects TRBV6-5 to TRBJ1-2, with TRBD1 as a possible D gene (5 bases). CDR3 length: 15 amino acids. Germline-derived CDR1 and CDR2 are MNHEY and SVGAGI. Trimming stripped 3 bases from V and 0 bases from J, with 11 bases between. The CDR3 sequence: CASSYSDRPNYGYTF. DNA for the CDR3: TGTGCCAGCAGTTATTCAGACAGACCTAACTATGGCTACACCTTC.

This clone was found a few times. The J gene is TRBJ2-1, the V gene TRBV6-4; TRBD2 matches 7 bases. Looked up from germline, CDR1 is MRHNA and CDR2 is SNTAGT. The V segment lost 5 bases and the J segment 0 bases; nucleotides outside the gene matches: 4. The length of the CDR3 is 15 residues. CDR3 protein: CASSPSGGSYNEQFF. The CDR3 region has the DNA TGTGCCAGCAGTCCTAGCGGAGGCTCCTACAATGAGCAGTTCTTC.

This clone was picked up a small number of times. The CDR3 coding sequence is TGTGCCAGCAGGGCGACAGGGGAGGGGAACTATGGCTACACCTTC. It yields the protein CASRATGEGNYGYTF. The chain joins TRBV27 to TRBJ1-2; TRBD1 matches 8 bases. This CDR3 spans 15 amino acids. The V gene's germline CDR1 is MNHEY and CDR2 SMNVEV (reference sequence). Trimming cost V 6 bases and J 2 bases; bases outside gene matches: 8.

The CDR3 region has the DNA TGTGCCACGGGGGACATTTATAGCAATCAGCCCCAGCATTTT. As protein: CATGDIYSNQPQHF. V usage is TRBV24-1 and J usage is TRBJ1-5; tentatively, D is TRBD1 (6 bases). V was shortened by 10 bases and J by 0 bases, with 12 bases between the two germline ends. The CDR3 loop spans 14 amino acids. Germline V gene lookup returns CDR1 KGHDR and CDR2 SFDVKD.

V usage is TRBV2 and J usage is TRBJ1-2; tentative D call: TRBD1 (6 bases). The CDR3 loop spans 14 amino acids. Germline loops: CDR1 SNHLY, CDR2 FYNNEI. V was clipped by 8 bases and J by 4 bases, with 17 bases between them. The CDR3 bases are TGTGCCAGCCTCCCGGGGGGCTCCTTCTATGGCTACACCTTC. Its protein product is CASLPGGSFYGYTF.

CDR3 DNA: TGTGCCAGCAGCTTTTCACAGGGGGTCTATGGCTACACCTTC. Translation: CASSFSQGVYGYTF. V gene TRBV7-2 combines with J gene TRBJ1-2; 8 bases map to TRBD1. After removal of 3 bases from V and 4 bases from J, the junction contained 4 bases not matched to a gene. In germline, CDR1 is SGHTA, CDR2 FQGNSA. This CDR3 region has 14 residues.

The chain recombines TRBV5-1 with TRBJ2-5; 9 bases line up with TRBD2. Germline lookup yields CDR1 SGHRS and CDR2 YFSETQ. This CDR3 comprises 16 residues. J gave up 1 base and V 4 bases, and 8 bases lay outside the gene matches. The CDR3 loop reads CASSPSTSGTQETQYF. CDR3 in DNA: TGCGCCAGCAGCCCTTCGACTAGCGGAACCCAAGAGACCCAGTACTTC.

The chain combines TRBV28 with TRBJ1-1; the D is unclear. This CDR3 region has 14 residues. The germline CDR1 and CDR2 sequences are MDHEN and SYDVKM. Trimming stripped 9 bases from V and 0 bases from J, with 14 bases between. CDR3 protein: CASRAGNMNTEAFF. The DNA for the CDR3 is TGTGCCAGTCGGGCGGGGAATATGAACACTGAAGCTTTCTTT.

The chain uses TRBV7-9 and TRBJ1-1; perhaps TRBD1 as D (6 bases). The CDR3 runs 13 residues. The germline V and J ends were trimmed by 4 bases and 5 bases, with 11 bases remaining between them. Per the germline V gene, CDR1 is SEHNR and CDR2 is FQNEAQ (reference sequence). DNA for the CDR3: TGTGCCAGCAGCTGGACAGAGCGAACTGAAGCTTTCTTT. The encoded protein is CASSWTERTEAFF. Based on the CDR3 plus reference TRBV7-9 and TRBJ1-1, the full variable domain is DTGVSQNPRHKITKRGQNVTFRCDPISEHNRLYWYRQTLGQGPEFLTYFQNEAQLEKSRLLSDRFSAERPKGSFSTLEIQRTEQGDSAMYLCASSWTERTEAFFGQGTRLTVV.

The chain couples TRBV14 to TRBJ2-7; 9 nucleotides align to TRBD1. CDR1 and CDR2 (germline): SGHDN, FVKESK. V was clipped by 4 bases and J by 5 bases; unmatched bases: 9. This CDR3 spans 15 amino acids. The CDR3 is CASSLGTGLPHEQYF. The DNA of the CDR3 is TGTGCCAGCAGCCTTGGGACAGGGTTGCCCCACGAGCAGTACTTC.

The rearrangement uses TRBV5-1 and TRBJ1-2; TRBD1 might be the D (6 bases). Germline V gene data show CDR1 as SGHRS and CDR2 as YFSETQ. The length of the CDR3 is 14 residues. Trimming left V 4 bases short and J 3 bases short, with 13 bases between. In nucleotides, the CDR3 is TGCGCCAGCAGCCAAATGACAGGAGACTATGGCTACACCTTC. Its translation is CASSQMTGDYGYTF.

The chain's CDR3 is CASSLARDRANYGYTF. Written as DNA, the CDR3 is TGCGCCAGCAGCTTGGCCAGGGACAGAGCTAACTATGGCTACACCTTC. The chain is built from TRBV5-1 and TRBJ1-2; 7 bases agree with TRBD1. CDR1 and CDR2 (germline): SGHRS, YFSETQ. This CDR3 region has 16 residues. After removal of 0 bases from V and 0 bases from J, the junction contained 5 bases not matched to a gene.

This clone was seen a single time. The genes are TRBV30 and TRBJ2-5; D is unresolved. The CDR3 consists of 12 residues. V lost 0 bases, J lost 5 bases, and 7 bases lay in between. Per the germline V gene, CDR1 is GTSNPN and CDR2 is SVGIG (reference sequence). Here the CDR3 DNA reads TGTGCCTGGAGTGTAGATCGGGAGACCCAGTACTTC. The encoded protein is CAWSVDRETQYF. Drawing the rest from reference TRBV30 and TRBJ2-5, the complete variable domain is SQTIHQWPATLVQPVGSPLSLECTVEGTSNPNLYWYRQAAGRGLQLLFYSVGIGQISSEVPQNLSASRPQDRQFILSSKKLLLSDSGFYLCAWSVDRETQYFGPGTRLLVL.

The chain joins TRBV5-4 to TRBJ1-6, with 7 nucleotides matching TRBD1. The ends lost 4 bases at V and 8 bases at J; junction bases unmatched: 9. This CDR3 is built from 15 residues. The germline V gene encodes CDR1 SGHNT and CDR2 YYREEE (reference sequence). The CDR3, as DNA: TGTGCCAGCAGCGCGACCGGGACAGTTTATTCACCCCTCCACTTT. This sequence encodes CASSATGTVYSPLHF.

The chain uses TRBV4-3 and TRBJ1-5; D gene ambiguous. Germline V gene lookup returns CDR1 LGHNA and CDR2 YSLEER. The CDR3 loop spans 16 amino acids. Trimming stripped 0 bases from V and 0 bases from J, with 9 bases between. The DNA for the CDR3 is TGCGCCAGCAGCCAAGACTGGCCTTATAGCAATCAGCCCCAGCATTTT. Translating gives CASSQDWPYSNQPQHF.